The clone carrying this TCR beta chain turned up a few times. The data were taken from a study of blood T cell repertoires in COVID-19. Study-wide background: T cells, B-cell-depleted T cells, or PBMCs supplied cDNA or gDNA.

Participants spanned ages about 18 to 90 years and resided in some 22 US areas. Within the 2 weeks before study entry, each person in the exposed group met a COVID-19 case. Produced via immunoSEQ multiplex PCR; TCRdb's table is partial and in-frame only. The table records roughly 150,000 clones, roughly 88% of them present only once. V lost 7 bases and J lost 2; bases outside the gene matches: 6. The CDR3 is made up of 14 amino acids. The germline gives CDR1 MNHEY, CDR2 SVGAGI. The material sequenced was PBMCs or T cells enriched from blood (not recorded which). The receptor was isolated from a man between 65 and 80 years old who had been exposed to COVID-19. The rearrangement uses TRBV6-5 and TRBJ1-2; 8 bases are shared with TRBD1. The CDR3 is CASTGQGGNYGYTF. The CDR3 region has the DNA TGTGCCAGCACCGGACAGGGTGGGAACTATGGCTACACCTTC.